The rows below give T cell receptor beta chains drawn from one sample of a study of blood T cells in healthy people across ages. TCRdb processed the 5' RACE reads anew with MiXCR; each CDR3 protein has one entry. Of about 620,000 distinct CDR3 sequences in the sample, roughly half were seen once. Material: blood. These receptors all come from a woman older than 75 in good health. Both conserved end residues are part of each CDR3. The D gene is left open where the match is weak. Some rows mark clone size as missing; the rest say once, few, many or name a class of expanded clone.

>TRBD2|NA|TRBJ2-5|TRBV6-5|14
TGTGCCAGCAGTGACCTAGCGGGAGAAGAGACCCAGTACTTC
CASSDLAGEETQYF
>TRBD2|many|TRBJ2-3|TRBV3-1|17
TGTGCCAGCAGCCAAAGCTTAGCGGGGGGGTACACAGATACGCAGTATTTT
CASSQSLAGGYTDTQYF
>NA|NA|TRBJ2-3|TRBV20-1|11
TGCAGTGCCGAGGGCACAGATACGCAGTATTTT
CSAEGTDTQYF
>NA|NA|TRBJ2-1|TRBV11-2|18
TGTGCCAGCAGCTTTTCAGGGAGGAGGGATCAGCGCTACAATGAGCAGTTCTTC
CASSFSGRRDQRYNEQFF
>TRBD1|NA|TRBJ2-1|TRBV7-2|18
TGTGCCAGCAGCCCCAGACCAGGGGGCGGCTCGAAGAGCAATGAGCAGTTCTTC
CASSPRPGGGSKSNEQFF
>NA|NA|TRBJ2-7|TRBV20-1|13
TGCAGTGCTAGAGAAGGGACTGGGAGAGAGCAGTACTTC
CSAREGTGREQYF
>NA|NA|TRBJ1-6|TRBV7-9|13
TGTGCCATCGGCCCTAGCGACAATTCACCCCTCCACTTT
CAIGPSDNSPLHF
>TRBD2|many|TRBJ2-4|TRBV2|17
TGTGCCAGCGATTTAGGGACTAGCGCCATACATAAAAACATTCAGTACTTC
CASDLGTSAIHKNIQYF
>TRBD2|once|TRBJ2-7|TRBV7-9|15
TGTGCCAGCAGCTTAGCGCGGGAGGGCGCCTACGAGCAGTACTTC
CASSLAREGAYEQYF
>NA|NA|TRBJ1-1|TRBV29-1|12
TGCAGCGGCGTACAGGGTTGGACTGAAGCTTTCTTT
CSGVQGWTEAFF
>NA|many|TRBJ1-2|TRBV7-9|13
TGTGCCAGCAGCTTAAGAACAGGCCTCGGCTACACCTTC
CASSLRTGLGYTF
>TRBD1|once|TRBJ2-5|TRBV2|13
TGTGCCAGTCCGTGGACAGGGGAAGAGACCCAGTACTTC
CASPWTGEETQYF
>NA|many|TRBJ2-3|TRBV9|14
TGTGCCAGCAGCGCCTCAACAGGGTTAGATACGCAGTATTTT
CASSASTGLDTQYF
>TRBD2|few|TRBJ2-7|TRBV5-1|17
TGCGCCAGCAGCTGGGGACTAGCGGGAGGGGTCTACAATGAGCAGTACTTC
CASSWGLAGGVYNEQYF
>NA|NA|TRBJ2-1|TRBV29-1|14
TGCAGCGTCCTGCACTCGGCCGGGAGCGATGAGCAGTTCTTC
CSVLHSAGSDEQFF
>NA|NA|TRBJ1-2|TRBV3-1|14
TGTGCCAGCAGCCAAGCGAGGGACAACTATGGCTACACCTTC
CASSQARDNYGYTF
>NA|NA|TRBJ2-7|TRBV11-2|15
TGTGCCAGCAGCTTAGGGGCAGCCCTCTCCTACGAGCAGTACTTC
CASSLGAALSYEQYF
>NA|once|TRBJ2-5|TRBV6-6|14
TGTGCCAGCAGCTCCACGACAGGTGGAGGGACCCAGTACTTC
CASSSTTGGGTQYF
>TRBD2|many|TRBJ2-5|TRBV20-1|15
TGCAGTGGGGACACTCCTAGCGGGGGAACAGAGACCCAGTACTTC
CSGDTPSGGTETQYF
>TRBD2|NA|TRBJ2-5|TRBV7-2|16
TGTGCCAGCAGCTTAGCGGGGACTAGCGCCTATGAGACCCAGTACTTC
CASSLAGTSAYETQYF
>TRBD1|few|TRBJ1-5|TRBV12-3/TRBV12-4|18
TGTGCCAGCAGTTTTCGGGCGTCAGGGACAGGCTACAATCAGCCCCAGCATTTT
CASSFRASGTGYNQPQHF
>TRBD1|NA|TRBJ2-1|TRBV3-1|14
TGTGCCAGCAGCCCAGGACAGGGGACGTGGGAGCAGTTCTTC
CASSPGQGTWEQFF
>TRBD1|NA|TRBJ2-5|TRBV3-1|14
TGTGCCAGCAGCCAAGATACAGGGGGAGAGACCCAGTACTTC
CASSQDTGGETQYF
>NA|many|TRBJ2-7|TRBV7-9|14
TGTGCCAGCAGCCTCCCCGGGGCTTTCCACGAGCAGTACTTC
CASSLPGAFHEQYF
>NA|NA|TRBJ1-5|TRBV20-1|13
TGCAGTGCCGGGGGGCAGGGAGATCAGCCCCAGCATTTT
CSAGGQGDQPQHF
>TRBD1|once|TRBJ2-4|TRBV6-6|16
TGTGCCATCAGTGAGACAGGACAGGGGGCCAAAAACATTCAGTACTTC
CAISETGQGAKNIQYF
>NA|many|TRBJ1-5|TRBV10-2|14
TGCGCCAGCAGTGGGCCAGGGGCCAATCAGCCCCAGCATTTT
CASSGPGANQPQHF
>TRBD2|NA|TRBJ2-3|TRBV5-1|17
TGCGCCAGCAGCTCCGGACTAGCGGGCGGTGGGACAGATACGCAGTATTTT
CASSSGLAGGGTDTQYF
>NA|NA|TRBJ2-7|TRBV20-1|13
TGCAGTGCTATTGGGTCTAGCTCCTACGAGCAGTACTTC
CSAIGSSSYEQYF
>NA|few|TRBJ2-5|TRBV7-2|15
TGTGCCAGCAGTTTTAAGCCGGGGGCCAACAATGAGCAGTACTTC
CASSFKPGANNEQYF
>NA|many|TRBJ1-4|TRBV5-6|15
TGTGCCAGCAGCTTGGGAGGGATACCTAATGAAAAACTGTTTTTT
CASSLGGIPNEKLFF
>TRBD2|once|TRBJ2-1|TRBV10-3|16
TGTGCCATCAGTGAACGGGCTAGCGGGGGGGCCAATGAGCAGTTCTTC
CAISERASGGANEQFF
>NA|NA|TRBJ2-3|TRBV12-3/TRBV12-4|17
TGTGCCAGCAGTTCGGTCACTAACGGGGGACCTATAGATACGCAGTATTTT
CASSSVTNGGPIDTQYF
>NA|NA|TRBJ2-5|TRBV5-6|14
TGTGCCAGCAGCACGGACTATAACCAAGAGACCCAGTACTTC
CASSTDYNQETQYF
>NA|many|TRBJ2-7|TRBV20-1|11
TGCAGTGCAAAAGGATCCTACGAGCAGTACTTC
CSAKGSYEQYF
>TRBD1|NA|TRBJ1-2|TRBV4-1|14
TGCGCCAGCAGCCTTCGACAGGGCAACTATGGCTACACCTTC
CASSLRQGNYGYTF
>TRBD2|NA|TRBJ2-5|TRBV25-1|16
TGTGCCAGCAGTGAACCTACCACGGGACTAGCGGGAGAGCAGTACTTC
CASSEPTTGLAGEQYF
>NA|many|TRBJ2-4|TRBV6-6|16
TGTGCCAGCAGTTACCTGGAGGGTTTAGCCAAAAACATTCAGTACTTC
CASSYLEGLAKNIQYF
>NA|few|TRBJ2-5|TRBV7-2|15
TGTGCCAGCAGCTTATCGGGGGGCGGATGGGAGACCCAGTACTTC
CASSLSGGGWETQYF
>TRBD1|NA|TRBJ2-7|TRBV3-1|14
TGTGCCAGCAGCCAGTGGGACAGGCAGTACGAGCAGTACTTC
CASSQWDRQYEQYF
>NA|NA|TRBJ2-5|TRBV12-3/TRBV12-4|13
TGTGCCAGCAGTTTACAGGGTGTGGAGACCCAGTACTTC
CASSLQGVETQYF
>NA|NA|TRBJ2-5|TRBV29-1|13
TGCAGCTCAACAGGGCAGAGTGGCGAGACCCAGTACTTC
CSSTGQSGETQYF
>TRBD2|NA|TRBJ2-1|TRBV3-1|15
TGTGCCAGCAGCCAGCAGAGGACTAGCGGCAATGAGCAGTTCTTT
CASSQQRTSGNEQFF
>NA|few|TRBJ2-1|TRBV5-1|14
TGCGCCAGCAGCTTGGTAGGTCAGTACAATGAGCAGTTCTTC
CASSLVGQYNEQFF
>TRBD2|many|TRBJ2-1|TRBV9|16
TGTGCCAGCAGCGTAGTTGGGCTAGCGGGACACAATGAGCAGTTCTTC
CASSVVGLAGHNEQFF
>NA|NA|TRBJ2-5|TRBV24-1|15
TGTGCCACCAGTGATTTGTCTAGCAACCAAGAGACCCAGTACTTC
CATSDLSSNQETQYF
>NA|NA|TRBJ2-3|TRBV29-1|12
TGCAGCGCCGAGCTAGTCGCAGATACGCAGTATTTT
CSAELVADTQYF
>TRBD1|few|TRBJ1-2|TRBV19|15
TGTGCCAGTAGCCGCCATCGGACAGGGGGCTATGGCTACACCTTC
CASSRHRTGGYGYTF
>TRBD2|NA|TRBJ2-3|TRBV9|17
TGTGCCAGCAGCGTCATAGGACTAGCGGGGGTCCCAGATACGCAGTATTTT
CASSVIGLAGVPDTQYF
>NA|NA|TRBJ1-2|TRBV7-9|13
TGTGCCAGCAGCCCACAGGAGAAGGCCGGCTACACCTTC
CASSPQEKAGYTF
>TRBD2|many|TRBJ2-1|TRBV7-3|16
TGTGCCAGCAGCCCGGGCCCGGGACTAGCGGACAATGAGCAGTTCTTC
CASSPGPGLADNEQFF
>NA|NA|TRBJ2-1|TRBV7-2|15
TGTGCCAGCAGGGTACCGGGCTCCGAGGCAAATGAGCAGTTCTTC
CASRVPGSEANEQFF
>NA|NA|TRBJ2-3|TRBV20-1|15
TGCAGTGCTAGAGTGGAGAGCTCTAGCACAGATACGCAGTATTTT
CSARVESSSTDTQYF
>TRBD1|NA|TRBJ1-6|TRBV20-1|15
TGCAGTGCTATGACAGGGACTAACTATAATTCACCCCTCCACTTT
CSAMTGTNYNSPLHF
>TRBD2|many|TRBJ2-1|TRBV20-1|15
TGCAGTGCCCCCCGGGAGGCAAGCTCCTACAATGAGCAGTTCTTC
CSAPREASSYNEQFF